The 21 T cell receptor beta chains below come from one sample, sequenced in a study of regulatory T cells in long-lasting Graves disease. Assembly of TCR beta libraries relied on iRepertoire HTBI primers together with Arm-PCR of CDR3 regions. Via MiXCR, TCRdb re-called the multiplex PCR reads, giving one row per CDR3 protein. The sample shows approximately 500,000 distinct CDR3 sequences, 20% to 25% of them seen only once. Time point denoted: persistent/refractory GD, antithyroid drugs over 5 years with positive TRAb. The authors made the TCR library using RNA they extracted from PBMCs. Material: peripheral blood mononuclear cells (PBMCs), obtained when the disease was refractory, from a patient treated with antithyroid drugs. These receptors all stem from a female donor with Graves disease.

To note about this clonotype: The final CDR3 position lacks the conserved phenylalanine or tryptophan, pointing to a likely read error. V is TRBV19 and J is TRBJ1-1; weak D call: TRBD1 (5 bases). CDR1 and CDR2 (germline): LNHDA, SQIVND (reference sequence). V dropped 8 bases and J dropped 3 bases, with 7 bases sitting between them. CDR3 length: 11 residues. The CDR3 coding sequence is TGTGCCAGTTCCAGGGACACTGAAGCTTTCTCT. Its protein is CASSRDTEAFS.

The chain joins TRBV29-1 to TRBJ2-5; either TRBD1 or TRBD2 may fit D (5 bases each). CDR3 size: 13 residues. The V gene lost 3 bases and the J gene lost 2 bases, with 10 bases spanning the gap. Germline loops: CDR1 SQVTM, CDR2 ANQGSEA. CDR3 loop: CSVDPGPQETQYF. CDR3 in DNA: TGCAGCGTTGATCCGGGACCACAAGAGACCCAGTACTTC.

This clonotype was recorded at least ten times. The chain has TRBV28 and TRBJ2-7; D unclear. The CDR3 contains 11 residues. V lost 3 bases, J lost 5 bases, and 5 bases lay in between. Germline CDR1 is MDHEN and CDR2 is SYDVKM. The CDR3 DNA reads TGTGCCAGCAGTTTCTCACACGAGCAGTACTTC. Translation gives CASSFSHEQYF. Filled out from reference TRBV28 and TRBJ2-7, the complete variable domain reads DVKVTQSSRYLVKRTGEKVFLECVQDMDHENMFWYRQDPGLGLRLIYFSYDVKMKEKGDIPEGYSVSREKKERFSLILESASTNQTSMYLCASSFSHEQYFGPGTRLTVT.

This clonotype has just a few counts. The V gene is TRBV7-2, the J gene TRBJ2-5; 8 bases are a match to TRBD1. The CDR3 is 14 amino acids. CDR1 SGHTA and CDR2 FQGNSA come from the germline V gene. The J segment lost 5 bases and the V segment lost 4 bases, leaving 6 bases of the junction unmatched. The CDR3 here is CASSSGQGTETQYF. DNA for the CDR3: TGTGCCAGCAGCTCTGGACAGGGCACGGAGACCCAGTACTTC.

J is TRBJ1-2 and V is TRBV11-2, with D unclear. Trimming removed 3 bases from V and 8 bases from J, with 13 bases in between. CDR1 and CDR2 (germline): SGHAT, FQNNGV. This CDR3 comprises 13 residues. The DNA for the CDR3 is TGTGCCAGCAGCTTGGTCGGGATTGGAGGCTACACCTTC. Translating gives CASSLVGIGGYTF.

This chain uses TRBV27 with TRBJ1-1; the match to TRBD1 covers 10 bases. In germline, CDR1 is MNHEY, CDR2 SMNVEV (reference sequence). This CDR3 is built from 15 residues. With 3 bases clipped from V and 6 bases from J, the junction kept 7 bases outside the gene matches. The CDR3 DNA sequence: TGTGCCAGCAGTTTGAGGGGACAGGGGCGTTCTGAAGCTTTCTTT. Its protein product is CASSLRGQGRSEAFF.

This chain uses TRBV19 with TRBJ1-3, with no clear D. CDR3 size: 14 residues. V lost 3 bases and J 4 bases, leaving 10 bases between the germline ends. Germline CDR1 and CDR2: LNHDA and SQIVND (reference sequence). The CDR3 is CASSIKRVGNTIYF. The CDR3 DNA reads TGTGCCAGTAGTATCAAGAGAGTCGGAAACACCATATATTTT.

This clonotype was counted many times. The chain combines TRBV12-3 or TRBV12-4 with TRBJ1-2; 7 positions match TRBD1. Unmatched junction bases numbered 6, after V lost 7 bases and J lost 4 bases. The CDR3 has 13 residues. The CDR3 DNA reads TGTGCCAGCAACCCAGGGGGTGGCTATGGCTACACCTTC. Its translation: CASNPGGGYGYTF.

This clonotype was observed a few times. J is TRBJ2-3 and V is TRBV7-9; TRBD2 matches at 13 bases. This CDR3 has 15 residues. The V gene's germline CDR1 is SEHNR and CDR2 FQNEAQ (reference sequence). Trimming took 6 bases from V and 5 from J; bases not matched to a gene: 5. CDR3 sequence: CASRGLAGERDTQYF. In nucleotides, the CDR3 is TGTGCCAGCAGAGGACTAGCGGGGGAACGAGATACGCAGTATTTT.

Only a few counts were recorded for this clonotype. V and J are TRBV10-3 and TRBJ1-1, with TRBD1 matching 10 bases. V lost 0 bases to trimming and J lost 6 bases; unmatched junction nucleotides: 1. Germline CDR1 reads ENHRY; CDR2 reads SYGVKD. This CDR3 spans 14 amino acids. The chain's CDR3 is CAISESGQGAEAFF. DNA of the CDR3: TGTGCCATCAGTGAGTCCGGACAGGGGGCTGAAGCTTTCTTT.

This clonotype was observed many times. V usage is TRBV10-3 and J usage is TRBJ2-7; tentatively, D is TRBD1 or TRBD2 (5 bases each). CDR1 and CDR2 from the germline V gene are ENHRY and SYGVKD. The V gene lost 10 bases and the J gene lost 6 bases, with 19 bases spanning the gap. The CDR3 covers 13 residues. The CDR3 loop is CATTRDLQGEQYF. The CDR3 DNA reads as TGTGCCACGACAAGGGACCTTCAGGGCGAGCAGTACTTC.

This clonotype was detected many times. The rearrangement uses TRBV2 and TRBJ1-5; TRBD1 might be the D (5 bases). Trimming pared 5 bases from V and 3 bases from J, leaving 17 bases between. CDR3 length: 16 residues. Germline loops: CDR1 SNHLY, CDR2 FYNNEI. In DNA, the CDR3 is TGTGCCAGCAGTTTTACAGGTCTTGGTCTCAATCAGCCCCAGCATTTT. Translation gives CASSFTGLGLNQPQHF.

V gene TRBV5-1 combines with J gene TRBJ1-3, with 7 bases identical to TRBD1. After removal of 0 bases from V and 2 bases from J, the junction contained 8 bases not matched to a gene. Germline CDR1 reads SGHRS; CDR2 reads YFSETQ. The CDR3 is made up of 17 amino acids. The CDR3 loop is CASSLETGFIPGNTIYF. DNA of the CDR3: TGCGCCAGCAGCTTGGAGACAGGGTTCATTCCTGGAAACACCATATATTTT.

This clonotype was seen at least ten times. J is TRBJ1-4 and V is TRBV9; maybe TRBD1 (5 bases). CDR3 length: 15 residues. V shed 0 bases and J shed 6 bases, with 12 bases lying between them. The germline gives CDR1 SGDLS, CDR2 YYNGEE. The CDR3 nucleotides read TGTGCCAGCAGCGTAGCTCAGGGTCGGGATGAAAAACTGTTTTTT. Translation: CASSVAQGRDEKLFF.

This chain connects TRBV10-3 to TRBJ2-3; 7 bases match TRBD1. V lost 6 bases and J lost 3; bases outside the gene matches: 6. The germline gives CDR1 ENHRY, CDR2 SYGVKD. This CDR3 contains 14 residues. The CDR3 protein is CAISRPQGTDTQYF. The CDR3 DNA reads TGTGCCATCAGCCGGCCACAGGGGACAGATACGCAGTATTTT.

The table lists this clonotype with many counts. This CDR3 reads CAISDLGSLPYEQYF. The CDR3 nucleotides are TGTGCCATCAGTGACTTAGGGAGTCTGCCCTACGAGCAGTACTTC. The chain uses TRBV10-3 and TRBJ2-7; TRBD2 is a possible D gene (5 bases). Per germline, CDR1 ENHRY and CDR2 SYGVKD. V was pared by 3 bases and J by 2 bases, with 14 bases between. There are 15 residues in the CDR3.

This clonotype was picked up many times. The DNA of the CDR3 is TGTGCCAGCAGTTCCCCCCCCGGGACAGGGTCTTCTGGCTACACCTTC. Translation gives CASSSPPGTGSSGYTF. V gene TRBV28 combines with J gene TRBJ1-2; 9 bases match TRBD1. The junction had 13 bases not matched to a gene; V was cut back by 4 bases and J by 7 bases. Germline loops: CDR1 MDHEN, CDR2 SYDVKM. The CDR3 contains 16 residues.

In this sample, this clonotype turned up a few times. V usage is TRBV3-1 and J usage is TRBJ1-5, with D tentatively TRBD1 (5 bases). Germline lookup yields CDR1 LGHDT and CDR2 YNNKEL (reference sequence). Trimming shortened V by 4 bases and J by 3 bases, and 10 bases separated the two germline ends. The CDR3 is made up of 14 amino acids. DNA of the CDR3: TGTGCCAGCAGCCTGACAGTTGCCAATCAGCCCCAGCATTTT. Amino acids: CASSLTVANQPQHF.

This clonotype was picked up many times. The chain employs TRBV28 and TRBJ2-4; a weak D match, TRBD1 (6 bases). Per germline, CDR1 MDHEN and CDR2 SYDVKM. V gave up 10 bases and J gave up 5 bases, with 12 bases separating them. The CDR3 has 12 amino acids. CDR3 sequence: CATSRGENIQYF. CDR3 in DNA: TGTGCCACTTCCAGGGGCGAAAACATTCAGTACTTC.

This clonotype was seen a few times. This chain connects TRBV7-9 to TRBJ1-1, with TRBD1 as a possible D gene (5 bases). V lost 9 bases and J lost 1, with 12 bases in between. Germline V lookup: CDR1 SEHNR, CDR2 FQNEAQ (reference sequence). CDR3 length equals 13 residues. The DNA for the CDR3 is TGTGCCAGTCTCCGGGGGGGGAACACTGAAGCTTTCTTT. Protein product: CASLRGGNTEAFF.

As for this clonotype: At one of its ends the junction is not consistent with the germline gene, which may arise from a read error. The rearrangement uses TRBV20-1 and TRBJ2-2; D tentatively reads TRBD1 or TRBD2 (6 bases each). The germline V gene has CDR1 DFQATT and CDR2 SNEGSKA (reference sequence). This CDR3 has 15 amino acids. CDR3 residues: CSARPLRGITGGLFF. For the CDR3, the DNA is TGCAGTGCTAGGCCCCTCAGGGGAATCACCGGGGGGCTGTTTTTT.